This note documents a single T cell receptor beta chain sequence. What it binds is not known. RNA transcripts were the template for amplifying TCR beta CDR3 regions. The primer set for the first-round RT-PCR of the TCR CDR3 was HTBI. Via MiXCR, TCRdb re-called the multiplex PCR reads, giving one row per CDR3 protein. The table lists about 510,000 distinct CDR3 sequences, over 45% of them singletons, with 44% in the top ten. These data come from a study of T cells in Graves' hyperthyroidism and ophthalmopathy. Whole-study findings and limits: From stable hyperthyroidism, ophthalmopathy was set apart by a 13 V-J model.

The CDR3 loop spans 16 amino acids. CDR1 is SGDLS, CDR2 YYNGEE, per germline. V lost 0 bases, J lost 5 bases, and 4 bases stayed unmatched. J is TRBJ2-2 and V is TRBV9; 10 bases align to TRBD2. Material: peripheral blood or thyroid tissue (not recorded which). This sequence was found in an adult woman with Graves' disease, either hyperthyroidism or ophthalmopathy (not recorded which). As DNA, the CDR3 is TGTGCCAGCAGCGTAGCCCTAGCGGGAGTTACCGGGGAGCTGTTTTTT. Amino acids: CASSVALAGVTGELFF.